One and the same sample provided the 24 T cell receptor beta chains below, sequenced in a study of blood T cell repertoires in COVID-19. Using immunoSEQ multiplex PCR, the repertoire was profiled, and TCRdb retains in-frame clones only, with some absent. Of a few hundred thousand clones listed, 80% to 85% are singletons. The sample comprised PBMCs or T cells enriched from blood (not recorded which). These receptors originate from a man aged 45-65 years who had recovered from COVID-19.

The V call is TRBV7-2, the J call TRBJ2-3; 9 bases agree with TRBD2. The CDR3 has 15 amino acids. Germline V lookup: CDR1 SGHTA, CDR2 FQGNSA. V was clipped by 4 bases and J by 6 bases; unmatched bases: 8. This CDR3 is CASSSRGGGTDTQYF. In DNA, the CDR3 is TGTGCCAGCAGCTCGCGGGGGGGAGGGACGGATACGCAGTATTTT. Full variable domain (rest looked up from reference TRBV7-2 and TRBJ2-3): GAGVSQSPSNKVTEKGKDVELRCDPISGHTALYWYRQSLGQGLEFLIYFQGNSAPDKSGLPSDRFSAERTGGSVSTLTIQRTQQEDSAVYLCASSSRGGGTDTQYFGPGTRLTVL.

In DNA form, the CDR3 reads TGCGCCAGCAGCTTGGCCCAGCGGGAGGGGGAGTTCTTC. Translating gives CASSLAQREGEFF. V and J are TRBV5-1 and TRBJ2-1; 10 bases match TRBD2. The CDR3 consists of 13 residues. Losses at the gene ends were 0 bases for V and 14 bases for J; bases not matched to a gene: 5. Germline assignment: CDR1 SGHRS and CDR2 YFSETQ.

This clone is a singleton in its sample. This chain connects TRBV12-5 to TRBJ2-7, with a weak D call TRBD2 (5 bases). Germline V gene data show CDR1 as LGHNT and CDR2 as FRNRAP. V was cut by 4 bases and J by 3 bases, with 7 bases left in between. This CDR3 comprises 12 residues. CDR3: CASGSDFYEQYF. The CDR3, as DNA: TGTGCTAGTGGTTCGGACTTCTACGAGCAGTACTTC.

The chain carries TRBV21-1 and TRBJ1-2. TRBV21-1 is assigned pseudogene status. This CDR3 spans 16 amino acids. The CDR3 nucleotides read TGTGCCAGCAGCAACGCTGGGGAGGGGCGATTCTATGGCTACACCTTC. This codes for CASSNAGEGRFYGYTF.

This clone was detected once. The chain is built from TRBV7-3 and TRBJ2-3; 8 bases map to TRBD2. CDR1 is SGHTA and CDR2 is FQGTGA in the germline V gene. The CDR3 consists of 17 residues. Trimming took 0 bases from V and 3 from J; bases not matched to a gene: 8. The CDR3, as DNA: TGTGCCAGCAGCTTAACTATCGCGGGAGGAGAAACAGATACGCAGTATTTT. Translation: CASSLTIAGGETDTQYF.

The rearrangement joins TRBV24-1 to TRBJ2-1; no clear D gene. Trimming stripped 5 bases from V and 0 bases from J, with 10 bases between. The CDR3 has 15 amino acids. CDR1 and CDR2 from the germline V gene are KGHDR and SFDVKD. CDR3 amino acids: CATSAGIASYNEQFF. The CDR3 DNA sequence: TGTGCCACCAGTGCAGGTATTGCCTCCTACAATGAGCAGTTCTTC.

The sample holds a few counts of this clone. This chain uses TRBV19 with TRBJ1-1; 7 nucleotides match TRBD1. The CDR3 consists of 14 residues. V trimming: 5 bases; J trimming: 1 base; junction bases outside the gene matches: 4. The V gene's germline CDR1 is LNHDA and CDR2 SQIVND (reference sequence). CDR3 in DNA: TGTGCCAGTAGTGGACGGACAGGGAACACTGAAGCTTTCTTT. It yields the protein CASSGRTGNTEAFF.

The chain links TRBV9 to TRBJ1-5; 8 bases match TRBD1. V shed 3 bases and J 4 bases; nucleotides not matched to a gene: 6. This CDR3 has 15 amino acids. The germline gives CDR1 SGDLS, CDR2 YYNGEE. The CDR3 spells CASSGGQGGNQPQHF. CDR3 in DNA: TGTGCCAGCAGCGGAGGACAGGGAGGGAATCAGCCCCAGCATTTT.

This clone was seen only once. This sequence joins TRBV4-3 and TRBJ2-5; D may be TRBD2 (6 bases). The V gene lost 0 bases and the J gene lost 3 bases, with 8 bases spanning the gap. The CDR3 is 14 amino acids. Germline V gene sequence: CDR1 LGHNA, CDR2 YSLEER. CDR3 in amino acids: CASSQDGGKETQYF. CDR3 bases: TGCGCCAGCAGCCAAGATGGGGGGAAAGAGACCCAGTACTTC.

A single count supports this clone. This chain connects TRBV6-5 to TRBJ2-5; 9 positions match TRBD1. The length of the CDR3 is 14 residues. The V segment lost 6 bases and the J segment 3 bases; nucleotides outside the gene matches: 5. Germline V gene sequence: CDR1 MNHEY, CDR2 SVGAGI. The CDR3 DNA reads as TGTGCCAGCAGCGTTAGGACAGGGGAAGAGACCCAGTACTTC. This codes for CASSVRTGEETQYF.

This clone appeared a few times. The J gene is TRBJ2-2, the V gene TRBV5-4; possibly TRBD2 for D (7 bases). This CDR3 contains 15 residues. CDR1 is SGHNT and CDR2 is YYREEE in the germline V gene (reference sequence). Trimming cost V 4 bases and J 6 bases, with 16 bases left between them. CDR3 residues: CASSPTGRGAGELFF. The CDR3 DNA is TGTGCCAGCAGCCCTACAGGGAGGGGGGCCGGGGAGCTGTTTTTT.

The genes are TRBV6-4 and TRBJ2-3; 8 bases align to TRBD2. Germline V CDR1 and CDR2: MRHNA, SNTAGT. After removal of 6 bases from V and 5 bases from J, the junction contained 7 bases not matched to a gene. The CDR3 runs 14 residues. The CDR3 sequence is CASRPGGPRDTQYF. CDR3 nucleotide sequence: TGTGCCAGCAGGCCGGGGGGGCCGCGAGATACGCAGTATTTT.

This clone was counted once. V and J are TRBV5-1 and TRBJ2-3, with D unclear. The V gene's germline CDR1 is SGHRS and CDR2 YFSETQ. Between the trimmed V and J ends, which lost 0 bases and 6 bases, there was a span of 14 bases. The CDR3 consists of 15 residues. Here the CDR3 reads CASSLESVFTDTQYF. Here the CDR3 DNA reads TGCGCCAGCAGCTTGGAGTCAGTCTTTACGGATACGCAGTATTTT.

The chain is built from TRBV7-9 and TRBJ2-2; D is unresolved. The CDR3 extends over 14 amino acids. Trimming left V 2 bases short and J 2 bases short, with 6 bases between. Germline CDR1 SEHNR, CDR2 FQNEAQ (reference sequence). CDR3 sequence: CASSLSSNTGELFF. The CDR3 DNA reads as TGTGCCAGCAGCTTAAGTAGTAACACCGGGGAGCTGTTTTTT.

The CDR3 sequence: CASSEAPSGGTEAFF. CDR3 in DNA: TGTGCCAGCAGCGAAGCCCCCTCGGGAGGCACTGAAGCTTTCTTT. The V call is TRBV9, the J call TRBJ1-1; D is ambiguous. CDR3 length: 15 residues. The germline CDR1 and CDR2 sequences are SGDLS and YYNGEE. The V gene lost 3 bases and the J gene lost 4 bases, with 16 bases spanning the gap. Variable domain in full (rest from reference TRBV9 and TRBJ1-1): DSGVTQTPKHLITATGQRVTLRCSPRSGDLSVYWYQQSLDQGLQFLIQYYNGEERAKGNILERFSAQQFPDLHSELNLSSLELGDSALYFCASSEAPSGGTEAFFGQGTRLTVV.

The chain employs TRBV19 and TRBJ1-1; 7 bases are shared with TRBD1. Germline V CDR1 and CDR2: LNHDA, SQIVND (reference sequence). CDR3 length equals 13 residues. Trimming removed 5 bases from V and 7 bases from J; junction bases left unmatched: 7. The CDR3 loop is CASSVTGTVEAFF. The CDR3 DNA sequence: TGTGCCAGTAGTGTGACAGGGACAGTTGAAGCTTTCTTT. The whole variable domain, remainder taken from reference TRBV19 and TRBJ1-1, is DGGITQSPKYLFRKEGQNVTLSCEQNLNHDAMYWYRQDPGQGLRLIYYSQIVNDFQKGDIAEGYSVSREKKESFPLTVTSAQKNPTAFYLCASSVTGTVEAFFGQGTRLTVV.

The chain's CDR3 is CASSVEGTRFETQYF. The CDR3 DNA sequence: TGTGCCAGCAGCGTTGAGGGGACTAGGTTCGAGACCCAGTACTTC. The chain combines TRBV9 with TRBJ2-5; 8 bases agree with TRBD2. The CDR3 covers 15 residues. Germline CDR1 and CDR2: SGDLS and YYNGEE. V lost 2 bases to trimming and J lost 5 bases; unmatched junction nucleotides: 8.

The rearrangement uses TRBV4-3 and TRBJ2-3; 9 bases line up with TRBD2. Trimming at V came to 4 bases and at J to 2 bases, leaving 7 bases not matched to a gene. Germline V gene data show CDR1 as LGHNA and CDR2 as YSLEER. This CDR3 contains 16 residues. The CDR3 sequence is CASSPRLAASTDTQYF. The CDR3 nucleotides read TGCGCCAGCAGCCCGAGACTAGCGGCTTCCACAGATACGCAGTATTTT.

The chain couples TRBV5-4 to TRBJ2-4, with TRBD1 matching over 7 bases. Unmatched junction bases numbered 3, after V lost 4 bases and J lost 5 bases. Germline loops: CDR1 SGHNT, CDR2 YYREEE (reference sequence). The CDR3 has 13 amino acids. CDR3 in amino acids: CASSLDRENIQYF. The CDR3 DNA reads as TGTGCCAGCAGCCTCGACAGGGAAAACATTCAGTACTTC.

The chain has TRBV10-3 and TRBJ1-2; TRBD1 matches 7 bases. V lost 5 bases and J lost 7; bases outside the gene matches: 10. From germline, CDR1 is ENHRY and CDR2 SYGVKD. CDR3 length: 14 amino acids. CDR3 in DNA: TGTGCCATCAGTCCCCCACCGGGACAGTTTGGCTACACCTTC. Protein: CAISPPPGQFGYTF.

V is TRBV9 and J is TRBJ2-3, with D perhaps matching TRBD1 (5 bases). Germline CDR1 is SGDLS and CDR2 is YYNGEE. V gave up 1 base and J gave up 6 bases, with 27 bases separating them. The CDR3 is 19 residues long. The CDR3, as DNA: TGTGCCAGCAGCGTACCCCCCGAGCGTGTGGGGCCCTCAGCGGATACGCAGTATTTT. Protein product: CASSVPPERVGPSADTQYF.

The V and J genes are TRBV30 and TRBJ1-2; no clear D. The CDR3 consists of 14 residues. Germline CDR1 is GTSNPN and CDR2 is SVGIG (reference sequence). V was cut by 0 bases and J by 4 bases, with 12 bases left in between. CDR3 DNA sequence: TGTGCCTGGAGTGTTTCGATGGCAGGCTATGGCTACACCTTC. This sequence encodes CAWSVSMAGYGYTF.

The chain is built from TRBV29-1 and TRBJ2-7; D possibly corresponds to TRBD2 (5 bases). The CDR3 covers 12 residues. V lost 5 bases and J lost 5, with 13 bases in between. Germline CDR1 reads SQVTM; CDR2 reads ANQGSEA. The CDR3 loop reads CSVLRGWNEQYF. CDR3 sequence (DNA): TGCAGCGTTTTACGGGGTTGGAACGAGCAGTACTTC.

This clone is a singleton in its sample. The J gene is TRBJ2-4, the V gene TRBV19; tentatively, D is TRBD1 (5 bases). V gave up 4 bases and J gave up 1 base, with 17 bases separating them. This CDR3 spans 17 amino acids. Germline V gene data show CDR1 as LNHDA and CDR2 as SQIVND (reference sequence). The CDR3 loop reads CASSTTRAVWAKNIQYF. The CDR3 bases are TGTGCCAGTAGTACGACCAGGGCGGTCTGGGCCAAAAACATTCAGTACTTC. Based on the CDR3 plus reference TRBV19 and TRBJ2-4, the full variable domain is DGGITQSPKYLFRKEGQNVTLSCEQNLNHDAMYWYRQDPGQGLRLIYYSQIVNDFQKGDIAEGYSVSREKKESFPLTVTSAQKNPTAFYLCASSTTRAVWAKNIQYFGAGTRLSVL.